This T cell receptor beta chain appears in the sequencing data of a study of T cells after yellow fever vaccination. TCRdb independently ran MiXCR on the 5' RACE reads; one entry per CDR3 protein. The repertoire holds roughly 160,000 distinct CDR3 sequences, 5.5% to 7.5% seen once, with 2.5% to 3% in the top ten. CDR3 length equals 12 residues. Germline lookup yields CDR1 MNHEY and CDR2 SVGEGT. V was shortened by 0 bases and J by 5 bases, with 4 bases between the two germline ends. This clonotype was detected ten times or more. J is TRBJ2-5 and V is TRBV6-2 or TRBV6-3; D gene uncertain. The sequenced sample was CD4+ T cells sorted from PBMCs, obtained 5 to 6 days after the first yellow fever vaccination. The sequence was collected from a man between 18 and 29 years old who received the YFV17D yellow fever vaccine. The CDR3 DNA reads TGTGCCAGCAGTTACTCGCGGGAGACCCAGTACTTC. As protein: CASSYSRETQYF.